This record concerns one T cell receptor beta chain sequence. The antigen remains undetermined. This record belongs to a study of shared clonotypes between healthy human individuals. Study overall: Researchers assigned three CD4 naive, three CD4 memory, two CD8 naive and one CD8 memory plate to each donor.

Clones were sequenced by immunoSEQ multiplex PCR, and TCRdb holds only the in-frame ones, with some missing. The sample consists of roughly 1 million clones, more than 65% of them appearing once. V was pared by 4 bases and J by 4 bases, with 13 bases between. The CDR3 runs 14 residues. The germline gives CDR1 SGHVS, CDR2 FQNEAQ. General study results and limits: The study found roughly 5% of naive CD4 clonotypes shared across a few donors. Generation of non-shared clonotypes was less probable than generation of clonotypes shared by all four donors. Incompleteness in sorted-subset sequencing, despite large depth, was shown by rarefaction.

Material for sequencing was memory CD4+ T cells sorted from blood. Stated subset: CD45RA-negative fraction. The source is a man between 18 and 35 years old in good health. J is TRBJ1-2 and V is TRBV7-8; possible D gene TRBD1, 5 bases. The CDR3 protein is CASSSKGRVYGYTF. Written as DNA, the CDR3 is TGTGCCAGCAGCTCGAAGGGGAGGGTCTATGGCTACACCTTC. The full variable domain, in which reference TRBV7-8 and TRBJ1-2 provide the parts outside the CDR3, is GAGVSQSPRYKVAKRGQDVALRCDPISGHVSLFWYQQALGQGPEFLTYFQNEAQLDKSGLPSDRFFAERPEGSVSTLKIQRTQQEDSAVYLCASSSKGRVYGYTFGSGTRLTVV.